These 11 T cell receptor beta chains were sequenced from one sample in a study of T cell changes during pregnancy in multiple sclerosis. The method was immunoSEQ multiplex PCR; TCRdb's version includes in-frame clones alone and lacks a portion of them. This sample has 80,000 to 130,000 clones; 85% to 95% occur once, and the top ten carry 0.95% to 1.5%. This specimen consisted of peripheral blood, obtained in the second trimester of pregnancy. The receptors here all came from a female donor with multiple sclerosis, enrolled in a pregnancy study.

V is TRBV2 and J is TRBJ1-1; TRBD1 matches 10 bases. Per the germline V gene, CDR1 is SNHLY and CDR2 is FYNNEI. V lost 7 bases to trimming and J lost 4 bases; unmatched junction nucleotides: 9. This CDR3 has 15 amino acids. The CDR3 nucleotides read TGTGCCAGCACACCCACGACAGGGGGCCGCACTGAAGCTTTCTTT. Translating gives CASTPTTGGRTEAFF.

In DNA, the CDR3 is TGTGCCAGCAGTGAAGTAACCCCGGTCGAGGCTTACAATGAGCAGTTCTTC. It specifies CASSEVTPVEAYNEQFF. The chain uses TRBV6-1 and TRBJ2-1, with D hard to call. The CDR3 consists of 17 residues. Trimming cost V 1 base and J 4 bases, with 17 bases left between them. Germline CDR1 reads MNHNS; CDR2 reads SASEGT.

The chain couples TRBV7-9 to TRBJ1-2; a possible D gene is TRBD1 (5 bases). Germline CDR1 is SEHNR and CDR2 is FQNEAQ (reference sequence). The length of the CDR3 is 14 residues. The V and J ends lost 1 base and 7 bases respectively, with 13 bases between them. CDR3 loop: CASSLEGGRVGYTF. The CDR3 region has the DNA TGTGCCAGCAGCTTAGAGGGTGGCAGGGTTGGCTACACCTTC.

Here the CDR3 DNA reads TGCGCCAGCAGCTTGACTAGCGGGCCCTCCTACGAGCAGTACTTC. It is translated as CASSLTSGPSYEQYF. V and J are TRBV5-1 and TRBJ2-7; TRBD2 matches 9 bases. This CDR3 is 15 amino acids long. CDR1 and CDR2 from the germline V gene are SGHRS and YFSETQ. V dropped 1 base and J dropped 0; count of bases not matched to a gene: 2.

The rearrangement uses TRBV7-3 and TRBJ2-1; 8 bases agree with TRBD2. The CDR3 is 15 amino acids. CDR1 is SGHTA, CDR2 FQGTGA, per germline. V shed 5 bases and J 8 bases; nucleotides not matched to a gene: 11. The CDR3 DNA sequence: TGTGCCAGCAGCAAAAGGAGCGGGAGCAGCCATGAGCAGTTCTTC. Translated, it gives CASSKRSGSSHEQFF.

The chain carries TRBV10-1 and TRBJ2-2; D ambiguous. The CDR3 spans 14 residues. Germline V lookup: CDR1 WNHNN, CDR2 SYGVQD (reference sequence). V was trimmed by 4 bases and J by 4 bases, leaving 10 bases between them. This CDR3 is CASSGLVGTGELFF. CDR3 DNA sequence: TGCGCCAGCAGTGGCCTAGTTGGCACCGGGGAGCTGTTTTTT.

The chain recombines TRBV7-3 with TRBJ2-1; no clear D. Per the germline V gene, CDR1 is SGHTA and CDR2 is FQGTGA. The V gene lost 0 bases and the J gene lost 10 bases, with 16 bases spanning the gap. The CDR3 runs to 15 residues. The CDR3 DNA reads as TGTGCCAGCAGCTTAACGGGTAGAATTGATAGCGAGCAGTTCTTC. This encodes CASSLTGRIDSEQFF. The full variable domain, with the rest looked up from reference TRBV7-3 and TRBJ2-1, is GAGVSQTPSNKVTEKGKYVELRCDPISGHTALYWYRQSLGQGPEFLIYFQGTGAADDSGLPNDRFFAVRPEGSVSTLKIQRTERGDSAVYLCASSLTGRIDSEQFFGPGTRLTVL.

The gene calls are TRBV6-5 and TRBJ2-1; possibly TRBD2 for D (6 bases). V shed 6 bases and J shed 7 bases, with 7 bases lying between them. Germline-derived CDR1 and CDR2 are MNHEY and SVGAGI. The CDR3 has 11 amino acids. The CDR3, as DNA: TGTGCCAGCAGCCGGGGGAATGAGCAGTTCTTC. It yields the protein CASSRGNEQFF.

The J gene is TRBJ2-3, the V gene TRBV19; a weak D match, TRBD1 (6 bases). Deletions cut 2 bases from V and 7 bases from J, with 19 bases between. CDR1 and CDR2 from the germline V gene are LNHDA and SQIVND (reference sequence). The CDR3 has 16 amino acids. In nucleotides, the CDR3 is TGTGCCAGTAGTATATCATTTCATAAACAGGGTCATACGCAGTATTTT. Its translation is CASSISFHKQGHTQYF. The full variable domain, in which reference TRBV19 and TRBJ2-3 provide the parts outside the CDR3, is DGGITQSPKYLFRKEGQNVTLSCEQNLNHDAMYWYRQDPGQGLRLIYYSQIVNDFQKGDIAEGYSVSREKKESFPLTVTSAQKNPTAFYLCASSISFHKQGHTQYFGPGTRLTVL.

The chain has TRBV5-4 and TRBJ2-3; D is uncertain. This CDR3 is built from 13 residues. Germline V lookup: CDR1 SGHNT, CDR2 YYREEE (reference sequence). The ends were cut back, 0 bases at V and 6 bases at J, with 8 bases in the middle. CDR3 in DNA: TGTGCCAGCAGCTTGGGGAGTTTCGATACGCAGTATTTT. Translated: CASSLGSFDTQYF.

V usage is TRBV5-1 and J usage is TRBJ2-1; a possible D gene is TRBD2 (5 bases). This CDR3 contains 14 residues. Germline V gene lookup returns CDR1 SGHRS and CDR2 YFSETQ. The V end was cut by 0 bases, the J end by 6 bases, with 10 bases between. CDR3 sequence reads: CASSLGLHRNEQFF. The DNA for the CDR3 is TGCGCCAGCAGCTTGGGACTACACCGCAATGAGCAGTTCTTC.